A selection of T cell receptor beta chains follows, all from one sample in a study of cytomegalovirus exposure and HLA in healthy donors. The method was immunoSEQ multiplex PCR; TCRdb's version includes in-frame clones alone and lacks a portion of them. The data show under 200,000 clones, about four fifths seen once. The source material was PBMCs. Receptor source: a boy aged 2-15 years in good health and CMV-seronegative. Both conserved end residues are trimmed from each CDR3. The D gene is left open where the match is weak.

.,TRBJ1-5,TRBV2,ASSESGYQPQH
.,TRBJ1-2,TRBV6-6,ASSYSTDNYGHT
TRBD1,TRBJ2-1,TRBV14,ASSPRTGGDEQF
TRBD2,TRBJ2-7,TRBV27,ASSLAGGREQY
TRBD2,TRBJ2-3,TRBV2,ASSEIPAGADTQY
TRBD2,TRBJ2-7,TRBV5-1,ASSLTSGHYEQY
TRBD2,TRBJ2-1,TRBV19,ASSIAGGRSFYNEQF
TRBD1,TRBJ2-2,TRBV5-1,ASSSGTGDTGELF
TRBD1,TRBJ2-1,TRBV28,ASPPRDRDPDEQF
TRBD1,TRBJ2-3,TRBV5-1,ASSPDRPSTDTQY
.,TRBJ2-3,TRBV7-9,ASSSGTLGGTDTQY
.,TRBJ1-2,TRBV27,ASSLKPLYYGYT
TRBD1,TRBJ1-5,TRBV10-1,ASGKTGTLNQPQH
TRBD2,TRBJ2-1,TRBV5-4,ASSSGRETSRDNEQF
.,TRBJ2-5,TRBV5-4,ASSLARVETQY
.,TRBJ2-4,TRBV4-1,ASSEGFKAKNIQY
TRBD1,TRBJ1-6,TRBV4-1,ASSQPRQGVMNSPLH
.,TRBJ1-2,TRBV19,ASSLTANYGYT
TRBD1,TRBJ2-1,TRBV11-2,ASSLGTGVNEQF
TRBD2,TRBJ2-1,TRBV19,ASRSLAGAYNEQF
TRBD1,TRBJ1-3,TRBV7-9,ASRQEGQSRNTIY
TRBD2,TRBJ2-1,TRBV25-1,ASRREGYNEQF
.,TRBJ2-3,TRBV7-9,ASSLALGPDTQY
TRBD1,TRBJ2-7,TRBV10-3,AISLTRTGDSYEQY
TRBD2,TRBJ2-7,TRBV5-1,ASSPGTIGHEQY
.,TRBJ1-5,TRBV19,ASSTSQGIGNQPQH
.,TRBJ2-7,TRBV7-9,ASSSGQWEQY
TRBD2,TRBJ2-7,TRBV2,ASRETSGRTYEQY
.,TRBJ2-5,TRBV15,ATSRDLNPKLETQY
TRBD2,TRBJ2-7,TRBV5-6,ASSWMVEAGGREQY
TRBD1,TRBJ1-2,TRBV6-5,ASSYGTDGYT
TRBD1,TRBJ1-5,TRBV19,ASTLTTDRGVFGNQPQH
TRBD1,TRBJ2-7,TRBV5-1,ASRQGRSYEQY
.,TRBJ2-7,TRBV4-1,ASSVTTVYEQY
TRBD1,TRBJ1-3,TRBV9,ASSSPGQGPTGTIY
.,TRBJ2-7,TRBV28,ASSGGIGVEQY
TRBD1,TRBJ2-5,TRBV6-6,ASSYRTGQETQY
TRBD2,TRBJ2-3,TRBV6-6,ATRTSGSTDTQY
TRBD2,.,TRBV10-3,AISGGLAGAPHYEQY
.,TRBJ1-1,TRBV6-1,ASSVRSLNTEAF
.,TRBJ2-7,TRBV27,ASSLGVASVSYEQY
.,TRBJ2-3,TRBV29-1,SVEPQLNPTDTQY
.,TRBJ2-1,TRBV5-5,ASSSRGASAHNEQF
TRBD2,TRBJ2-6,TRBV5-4,ASSSVGLAGNGGANVLT
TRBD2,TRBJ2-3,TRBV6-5,ASSLSGSSTDTQY
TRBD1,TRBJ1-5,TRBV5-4,ASPKDRVDQPQH
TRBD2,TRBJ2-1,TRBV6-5,ASSYSTSGYNEQF
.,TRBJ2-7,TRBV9,ASSVAPGAYEQY
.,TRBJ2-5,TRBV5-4,ASSFEGRETQY
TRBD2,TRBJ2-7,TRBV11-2,ASSLAVAGPTYEQY
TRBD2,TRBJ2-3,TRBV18,ASSPPFKASGRDPSTDTQY
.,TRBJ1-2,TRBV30,AWTTGSNYGYT
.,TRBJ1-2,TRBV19,ASSPTPDLGNYGYT
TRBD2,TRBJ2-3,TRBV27,ASSLIAGVADTQY
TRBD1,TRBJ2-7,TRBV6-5,ASSYSGTGGSYEQY
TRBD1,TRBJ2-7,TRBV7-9,ASSPSTGSYEQY
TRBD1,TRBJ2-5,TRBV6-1,ASRDRGTETQY